The 31 T cell receptor beta chains reported below all come from one sample, sequenced in a study of blood T cell repertoires in COVID-19. Sequencing was performed with immunoSEQ multiplex PCR; in TCRdb, only in-frame clones are kept and a portion is missing. The sample records roughly 8,500 clones, just over 85% being singletons. Sequencing was performed on peripheral blood. The receptors come from a woman aged 45-60 years with active or convalescent COVID-19.

The chain links TRBV30 to TRBJ2-1; the match to TRBD2 covers 9 bases. Germline V lookup: CDR1 GTSNPN, CDR2 SVGIG (reference sequence). With 1 base clipped from V and 9 bases from J, the junction kept 10 bases outside the gene matches. The CDR3 loop spans 15 amino acids. CDR3 in amino acids: CAWSGFISGGTEQFF. CDR3 in DNA: TGTGCCTGGAGTGGCTTTATCAGCGGGGGGACTGAGCAGTTCTTC.

This clone came up once. The V and J genes are TRBV4-1 and TRBJ2-2; 9 bases map to TRBD2. Unmatched junction bases numbered 5, after V lost 4 bases and J lost 5 bases. Germline lookup yields CDR1 MGHRA and CDR2 YSYEKL. The CDR3 has 15 amino acids. The DNA for the CDR3 is TGCGCCAGCAGCCCGGGACTAGCCAAGACCGGGGAGCTGTTTTTT. Residues: CASSPGLAKTGELFF.

The V gene is TRBV18, the J gene TRBJ1-3; D is uncertain. Germline CDR1 and CDR2: KGHSH and LQKENI. With 0 bases removed from V and 0 bases from J, the gap between germline ends came to 15 bases. This CDR3 region has 18 residues. For the CDR3, the DNA is TGTGCCAGCTCACCACCCCTTCAGCACAGAGCCTCTGGAAACACCATATATTTT. Amino acids: CASSPPLQHRASGNTIYF.

The chain carries TRBV4-2 and TRBJ1-1; TRBD1 agrees at 12 bases. Germline assignment: CDR1 LGHNA and CDR2 YNFKEQ. The CDR3 covers 18 residues. V gave up 1 base and J gave up 4 bases; unmatched junction bases: 10. The CDR3 sequence: CASSQGDRGPSLFTEAFF. CDR3 DNA sequence: TGTGCCAGCAGCCAAGGGGACAGGGGGCCTAGCTTATTCACTGAAGCTTTCTTT.

The chain links TRBV9 to TRBJ2-1; 7 bases match TRBD1. This CDR3 comprises 16 residues. Germline V lookup: CDR1 SGDLS, CDR2 YYNGEE. Trimming at V came to 3 bases and at J to 4 bases, leaving 10 bases not matched to a gene. The CDR3 nucleotides read TGTGCCAGCAGCGGCGGACAGGATCCGGGGTACAATGAGCAGTTCTTC. This codes for CASSGGQDPGYNEQFF.

The chain employs TRBV6-5 and TRBJ1-2; D is perhaps TRBD1 (5 bases). V lost 4 bases to trimming and J lost 6 bases, with 9 bases between them. CDR1 MNHEY and CDR2 SVGAGI come from the germline V gene. The CDR3 length is 12 residues. The CDR3 DNA reads TGTGCCAGCAGTTTAAGGGGTAATGGCTACACCTTC. Its protein is CASSLRGNGYTF.

The J gene is TRBJ2-7, the V gene TRBV5-1; 8 bases are a match to TRBD1. This CDR3 region has 12 residues. Looked up from germline, CDR1 is SGHRS and CDR2 is YFSETQ. V dropped 4 bases and J dropped 7; count of bases not matched to a gene: 4. The CDR3 bases are TGCGCCAGCAGCACGGACAGGGCGGAGCAGTACTTC. Its protein is CASSTDRAEQYF.

V gene TRBV18 combines with J gene TRBJ2-1; 12 bases map to TRBD1. The CDR3 loop spans 19 amino acids. V was pared by 7 bases and J by 4 bases, with 17 bases of the junction left unmatched. CDR1 and CDR2 (germline): KGHSH, LQKENI. The CDR3 reads CASFSGTGGPHTIYNEQFF. In DNA form, the CDR3 reads TGTGCCAGCTTCTCCGGGACAGGGGGCCCGCACACTATTTACAATGAGCAGTTCTTC.

This clone is medium-sized. The rearrangement links TRBV4-3 to TRBJ1-2; 7 positions agree with TRBD1. The CDR3 covers 18 residues. Unmatched junction bases numbered 11, after V lost 0 bases and J lost 1 base. Germline V gene lookup returns CDR1 LGHNA and CDR2 YSLEER. The CDR3 sequence: CASSQDWRDRLFNYGYTF. The CDR3 bases are TGCGCCAGCAGCCAAGATTGGAGGGACAGACTTTTTAACTATGGCTACACCTTC.

This clone was counted between two and nine times. V is TRBV6-1 and J is TRBJ1-3, with TRBD1 as a possible D gene (6 bases). The CDR3 sequence is 16 residues long. V was clipped by 3 bases and J by 2 bases, with 14 bases between them. Germline V gene data show CDR1 as MNHNS and CDR2 as SASEGT. The CDR3 DNA reads as TGTGCCAGCAGTGACCCACCATGGACAGCTGGAAACACCATATATTTT. This translates into CASSDPPWTAGNTIYF.

V usage is TRBV5-1 and J usage is TRBJ2-3, with 10 bases fitting TRBD2. J gave up 4 bases and V 2 bases, and 4 bases lay outside the gene matches. The CDR3 length is 15 residues. Germline V gene lookup returns CDR1 SGHRS and CDR2 YFSETQ. This CDR3 reads CASSLSGGVADTQYF. The CDR3 coding sequence is TGCGCCAGCAGCTTAAGCGGGGGGGTGGCAGATACGCAGTATTTT.

This clone is labeled large. This chain joins TRBV27 and TRBJ1-5, with D possibly being TRBD1 (6 bases). CDR1 is MNHEY and CDR2 is SMNVEV in the germline V gene (reference sequence). Between the trimmed V and J ends, which lost 6 bases and 6 bases, there was a span of 15 bases. The CDR3 has 14 residues. CDR3 sequence (DNA): TGTGCCAGCAGCCCGGACAGCCCGATTCAGCCCCAGCATTTT. It yields the protein CASSPDSPIQPQHF.

The rearrangement uses TRBV5-1 and TRBJ2-7, with D perhaps matching TRBD1 (6 bases). The CDR3 runs 15 residues. The V end lost 0 bases, the J end lost 3 bases, and 13 bases lay between the germline ends. Germline V gene sequence: CDR1 SGHRS, CDR2 YFSETQ. The CDR3 sequence: CASSLGGTWGYEQYF. As DNA, the CDR3 is TGCGCCAGCAGCTTGGGAGGGACATGGGGCTACGAGCAGTACTTC. The entire variable domain, with the rest obtained from reference TRBV5-1 and TRBJ2-7, is as follows: KAGVTQTPRYLIKTRGQQVTLSCSPISGHRSVSWYQQTPGQGLQFLFEYFSETQRNKGNFPGRFSGRQFSNSRSEMNVSTLELGDSALYLCASSLGGTWGYEQYFGPGTRLTVT.

This clone showed up just once. CDR3 protein: CASSYGTVYEQYF. The DNA for the CDR3 is TGTGCCAGCAGTTACGGGACAGTCTACGAGCAGTACTTC. The rearrangement uses TRBV27 and TRBJ2-7; 7 bases match TRBD1. The V gene's germline CDR1 is MNHEY and CDR2 SMNVEV (reference sequence). With V trimmed by 4 bases and J by 3 bases, 3 bases remained unmatched. The CDR3 spans 13 residues.

The chain links TRBV6-2 or TRBV6-3 to TRBJ2-3; tentative D call: TRBD1 (5 bases). Germline V gene sequence: CDR1 MNHEY, CDR2 SVGEGT. Deletions cut 2 bases from V and 6 bases from J, with 15 bases between. The CDR3 runs to 15 residues. This CDR3 is CASSYDHSKGDTQYF. The CDR3 DNA reads as TGTGCCAGCAGTTACGACCACTCGAAGGGGGATACGCAGTATTTT.

The chain carries TRBV27 and TRBJ2-5; the D gene is possibly TRBD2 (8 bases). CDR1 and CDR2 from the germline V gene are MNHEY and SMNVEV (reference sequence). The CDR3 is 20 amino acids. The V end was cut by 0 bases, the J end by 1 base, with 24 bases between. The CDR3 bases are TGTGCCAGCAGTTTATCCGGGACAGCGGGGATAGCGGGGTCCCAAGAGACCCAGTACTTC. Translating it yields CASSLSGTAGIAGSQETQYF.

Here the CDR3 reads CASSSPRQGTYEQYF. Written as DNA, the CDR3 is TGTGCCAGCAGCTCCCCTAGACAGGGGACCTACGAGCAGTACTTC. The chain has TRBV11-2 and TRBJ2-7; 8 bases are a match to TRBD1. Germline CDR1 reads SGHAT; CDR2 reads FQNNGV. V lost 4 bases and J lost 2; bases outside the gene matches: 7. This CDR3 has 15 amino acids.

The gene calls are TRBV28 and TRBJ2-3; D gene uncertain. Germline CDR1 MDHEN, CDR2 SYDVKM. The CDR3 has 17 residues. V was clipped by 3 bases and J by 4 bases, with 20 bases between them. This CDR3 reads CASSFLFAETTADTQYF. CDR3 in DNA: TGTGCCAGCAGTTTTTTATTTGCGGAGACCACCGCAGATACGCAGTATTTT.

This clone showed up just once. The chain couples TRBV2 to TRBJ2-5; 7 bases are shared with TRBD2. CDR3 length: 15 residues. Trimming at V came to 5 bases and at J to 2 bases, leaving 8 bases not matched to a gene. Germline V gene data show CDR1 as SNHLY and CDR2 as FYNNEI. The CDR3 spells CASSPDRGDQETQYF. In nucleotides, the CDR3 is TGTGCCAGCAGTCCCGACCGGGGGGATCAAGAGACCCAGTACTTC.

The chain recombines TRBV10-3 with TRBJ2-7; D is perhaps TRBD1 (6 bases). This CDR3 contains 13 residues. Germline V gene data show CDR1 as ENHRY and CDR2 as SYGVKD. Trimming removed 5 bases from V and 2 bases from J, with 10 bases in between. The CDR3 is CAISPRGPYEQYF. Here the CDR3 DNA reads TGTGCCATCAGTCCCAGGGGTCCCTACGAGCAGTACTTC.

The J gene is TRBJ2-5, the V gene TRBV9; 7 bases align to TRBD1. The junction had 2 bases not matched to a gene; V was cut back by 2 bases and J by 1 base. This CDR3 is 14 amino acids long. CDR1 is SGDLS, CDR2 YYNGEE, per germline. The DNA of the CDR3 is TGTGCCAGCAGCGTGGGGACAGTCCAAGAGACCCAGTACTTC. The encoded protein is CASSVGTVQETQYF.

The J gene is TRBJ2-5, the V gene TRBV9; possibly TRBD2 for D (6 bases). Trimming cost V 4 bases and J 7 bases, with 14 bases left between them. The CDR3 covers 13 residues. Per germline, CDR1 SGDLS and CDR2 YYNGEE. CDR3 nucleotides: TGTGCCAGCAGCTCGACCGTCGGGGGGACCCAGTACTTC. This gives the protein CASSSTVGGTQYF.

This chain uses TRBV7-9 with TRBJ1-3; the match to TRBD1 covers 8 bases. V was pared by 5 bases and J by 2 bases, with 2 bases of the junction left unmatched. The CDR3 runs 14 residues. Per the germline V gene, CDR1 is SEHNR and CDR2 is FQNEAQ (reference sequence). CDR3 sequence (DNA): TGTGCCAGCAGCCTGACAGGGGCTGGAAACACCATATATTTT. This sequence encodes CASSLTGAGNTIYF. Full variable domain (rest looked up from reference TRBV7-9 and TRBJ1-3): DTGVSQNPRHKITKRGQNVTFRCDPISEHNRLYWYRQTLGQGPEFLTYFQNEAQLEKSRLLSDRFSAERPKGSFSTLEIQRTEQGDSAMYLCASSLTGAGNTIYFGEGSWLTVV.

This clone appeared a few times. The J gene is TRBJ1-6, the V gene TRBV4-1; D gene ambiguous. Trimming took off 0 bases at V and 11 bases at J, with 8 bases between the two ends. Germline-derived CDR1 and CDR2 are MGHRA and YSYEKL. This CDR3 spans 13 amino acids. The DNA of the CDR3 is TGCGCCAGCAGCCAAGAGGCCGGGACACCCCTCCACTTT. Protein product: CASSQEAGTPLHF.

V and J are TRBV30 and TRBJ1-2; D gene uncertain. The germline V gene has CDR1 GTSNPN and CDR2 SVGIG (reference sequence). Trimming stripped 3 bases from V and 2 bases from J, with 10 bases between. This CDR3 has 13 residues. The CDR3 nucleotides read TGTGCCTGGAGCACCCAGGAAAACTATGGCTACACCTTC. Protein product: CAWSTQENYGYTF.

This chain uses TRBV27 with TRBJ2-1; TRBD2 matches 12 bases. The ends lost 2 bases at V and 6 bases at J; junction bases unmatched: 2. The CDR3 runs to 15 residues. Germline values: CDR1 MNHEY, CDR2 SMNVEV (reference sequence). CDR3 sequence (DNA): TGTGCCAGCAGTTTAGTGGGACTAGCGGGCAATGAGCAGTTCTTC. Protein product: CASSLVGLAGNEQFF.

CDR3 coding DNA: TGTGCCAGTAGTCTCCGGGACAGGGGGCAAGAGCAGTACTTC. This translates into CASSLRDRGQEQYF. This chain links TRBV19 with TRBJ2-7; 12 bases map to TRBD1. V trimming: 5 bases; J trimming: 7 bases; junction bases outside the gene matches: 6. The CDR3 totals 14 residues. Germline V gene sequence: CDR1 LNHDA, CDR2 SQIVND (reference sequence).

This chain uses TRBV11-3 with TRBJ1-2, with D perhaps matching TRBD1 (6 bases). The CDR3 covers 14 residues. V dropped 1 base and J dropped 3 bases, with 9 bases sitting between them. Germline lookup yields CDR1 SGHNT and CDR2 YENEEA. DNA of the CDR3: TGTGCCAGCAGCTTAGGGCACAGGGACTATGGCTACACCTTC. Encoded protein: CASSLGHRDYGYTF.

The CDR3 loop is CASSSQVNTDTQYF. The CDR3 DNA follows: TGCGCCAGCAGCAGTCAGGTTAACACAGATACGCAGTATTTT. This sequence joins TRBV5-1 and TRBJ2-3; no clear D gene. The CDR3 has 14 residues. The germline V gene encodes CDR1 SGHRS and CDR2 YFSETQ. Trimming pared 4 bases from V and 2 bases from J, leaving 11 bases between.

The chain uses TRBV2 and TRBJ2-1, with 8 bases fitting TRBD1. Germline lookup yields CDR1 SNHLY and CDR2 FYNNEI. The CDR3 is 13 amino acids. Trimming removed 6 bases from V and 5 bases from J; junction bases left unmatched: 3. The CDR3 loop reads CASSADRDNEQFF. For the CDR3, the DNA is TGTGCCAGCAGCGCGGACAGGGACAATGAGCAGTTCTTC.

V gene TRBV11-3 combines with J gene TRBJ2-3; 8 bases align to TRBD1. Looked up from germline, CDR1 is SGHNT and CDR2 is YENEEA. Losses at the gene ends were 8 bases for V and 2 bases for J; bases not matched to a gene: 9. This CDR3 contains 15 residues. The CDR3 region has the DNA TGTGCCAGCCGTGGCCAGGGGGCGTCCACAGATACGCAGTATTTT. It is translated as CASRGQGASTDTQYF.